This entry lists 9 T cell receptor beta chains sequenced from one sample in a study of cytomegalovirus exposure and HLA in healthy donors. With 60 Vbeta and 13 Jbeta primers, the PCR was carried out. Sequenced by immunoSEQ multiplex PCR; TCRdb stores in-frame clones only, minus some. The repertoire table contains approximately 30,000 clones. The sample consisted of PBMCs. The receptors shown here come from a woman aged 35 to 49 in good health and CMV-seropositive.

The rearrangement joins TRBV5-1 to TRBJ1-1, with unresolved D. The CDR3 totals 14 residues. V was pared by 0 bases and J by 1 base, with 7 bases between. From germline, CDR1 is SGHRS and CDR2 YFSETQ. The CDR3 loop is CASSLAQTNTEAFF. In DNA, the CDR3 is TGCGCCAGCAGCTTGGCACAGACGAACACTGAAGCTTTCTTT. Filled out from reference TRBV5-1 and TRBJ1-1, the complete variable domain reads KAGVTQTPRYLIKTRGQQVTLSCSPISGHRSVSWYQQTPGQGLQFLFEYFSETQRNKGNFPGRFSGRQFSNSRSEMNVSTLELGDSALYLCASSLAQTNTEAFFGQGTRLTVV.

This sequence joins TRBV7-9 and TRBJ2-3, with D perhaps TRBD2 (5 bases). This CDR3 contains 12 residues. In germline, CDR1 is SEHNR, CDR2 FQNEAQ (reference sequence). Trimming left V 6 bases short and J 8 bases short, with 12 bases between. CDR3 in DNA: TGTGCCAGCAGTAAACTAGTCCGTACGCAGTATTTT. Translation: CASSKLVRTQYF. The full variable domain, its missing parts supplied by reference TRBV7-9 and TRBJ2-3, is DTGVSQNPRHKITKRGQNVTFRCDPISEHNRLYWYRQTLGQGPEFLTYFQNEAQLEKSRLLSDRFSAERPKGSFSTLEIQRTEQGDSAMYLCASSKLVRTQYFGPGTRLTVL.

The chain is built from TRBV6-4 and TRBJ1-1; no reliable D call. From germline, CDR1 is MRHNA and CDR2 SNTAGT. CDR3 length: 13 amino acids. V dropped 4 bases and J dropped 0 bases, with 6 bases sitting between them. DNA for the CDR3: TGTGCCAGCAGTGTCGAGGTGAACACTGAAGCTTTCTTT. This gives the protein CASSVEVNTEAFF.

This rearrangement joins TRBV7-8 to TRBJ2-1; D gene ambiguous. This CDR3 has 14 amino acids. V lost 1 base, J lost 5 bases, and 9 bases lay in between. CDR1 SGHVS and CDR2 FQNEAQ come from the germline V gene. As DNA, the CDR3 is TGTGCCAGCAGCTTAGATCGAGTAAACAATGAGCAGTTCTTC. It translates to CASSLDRVNNEQFF.

The chain carries TRBV30 and TRBJ1-5; no definite D call. The CDR3 has 14 residues. Trimming shortened V by 2 bases and J by 6 bases, and 14 bases separated the two germline ends. The germline V gene encodes CDR1 GTSNPN and CDR2 SVGIG (reference sequence). In nucleotides, the CDR3 is TGTGCCTGGAGTCGGGATGCCTTGGTTCAGCCCCAGCATTTT. Its protein product is CAWSRDALVQPQHF.

The chain has TRBV21-1 and TRBJ1-5; the table's D call TRBD1 went unverified against the DNA. TRBV21-1 is a known pseudogene. This CDR3 is built from 18 residues. The CDR3 region is CASSSDAGNLYSNQPQHF. DNA of the CDR3: TGTGCCAGCAGCTCCGACGCAGGGAACCTATATAGCAATCAGCCCCAGCATTTT.

The CDR3 protein is CAWSAIRNQPQHF. The CDR3, as DNA: TGTGCCTGGAGCGCGATCCGCAATCAGCCCCAGCATTTT. The rearrangement links TRBV30 to TRBJ1-5; the D is unclear. The germline V gene encodes CDR1 GTSNPN and CDR2 SVGIG (reference sequence). The CDR3 is 13 residues long. V lost 3 bases, J lost 2 bases, and 8 bases lay in between.

The chain employs TRBV28 and TRBJ2-7; D remains ambiguous. Per germline, CDR1 MDHEN and CDR2 SYDVKM. The CDR3 sequence is 12 residues long. V lost 7 bases, J lost 7 bases, and 14 bases lay in between. In DNA, the CDR3 is TGTGCCAGCAACCTAGGTGGAAGGGAGCAGTACTTC. Translated, it gives CASNLGGREQYF.

With regard to this clone: Different DNA sequences within this sample yield the same CDR3. The chain uses TRBV7-3 and TRBJ2-1; D ambiguous. This CDR3 contains 13 residues. V lost 0 bases and J 5 bases, leaving 5 bases between the germline ends. Per the germline V gene, CDR1 is SGHTA and CDR2 is FQGTGA. The CDR3 DNA is TGTGCCAGCAGCTTAACGAGAGACAATGAGCAGTTCTTC. Translation: CASSLTRDNEQFF.